This T cell receptor beta chain was found in a study of blood T cells in healthy people across ages. Study outcomes and limitations: Roughly linearly, TCR beta diversity per million T cells fell as age increased. Higher diversity and more naive CD4+ cells were features of long-lived donors, compared to aged donors.

On this clonotype: The antigen is unknown.

With a J-beta primer mix and a sample-barcoded 5' primer, a second PCR ran about 7 to 12 cycles. A template-switch adaptor that had 12 random nucleotides put a tag on each cDNA molecule. TCRdb redid the calling of the 5' RACE reads with MiXCR, one entry per CDR3 protein. The table has roughly 1.6 million distinct CDR3 sequences, about 32% seen once. They isolated at least 7 million PBMCs from each sample. Sequencing used blood. The TCR originated in a young woman in good health.

The CDR3 DNA follows: TGTGCCAGCAGTTTGGGGGGTCGGCTAGCAGATACGCAGTATTTT. This sequence encodes CASSLGGRLADTQYF. This chain joins TRBV27 and TRBJ2-3, with D maybe TRBD2 (6 bases). CDR1 and CDR2 from the germline V gene are MNHEY and SMNVEV (reference sequence). The CDR3 is made up of 15 amino acids. Trimming cost V 3 bases and J 4 bases, with 14 bases left between them.